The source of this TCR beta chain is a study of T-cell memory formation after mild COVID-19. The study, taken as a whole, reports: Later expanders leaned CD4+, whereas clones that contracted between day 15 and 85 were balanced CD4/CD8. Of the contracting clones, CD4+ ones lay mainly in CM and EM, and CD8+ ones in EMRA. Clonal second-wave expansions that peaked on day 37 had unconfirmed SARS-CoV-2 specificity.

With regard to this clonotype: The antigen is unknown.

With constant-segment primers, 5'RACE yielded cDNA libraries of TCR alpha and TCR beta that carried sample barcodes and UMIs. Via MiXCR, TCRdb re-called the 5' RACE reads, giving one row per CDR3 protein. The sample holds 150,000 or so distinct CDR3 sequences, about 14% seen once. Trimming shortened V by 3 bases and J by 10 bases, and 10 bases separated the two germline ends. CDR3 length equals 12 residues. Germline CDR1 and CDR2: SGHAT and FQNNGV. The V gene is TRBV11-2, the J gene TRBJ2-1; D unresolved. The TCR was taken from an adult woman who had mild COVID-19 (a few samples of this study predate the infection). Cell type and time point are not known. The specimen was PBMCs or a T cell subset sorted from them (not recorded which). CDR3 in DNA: TGTGCCAGCAGCTTGTTAGGTTTCGAGCAGTTCTTC. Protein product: CASSLLGFEQFF.